The subject of this entry is one TCR beta chain. This clone was detected ten times or more. It has no known antigen specificity. Per-nucleotide qualities are absent, and no much larger clonotype sits a single base away. The collaborating institutions used their own protocols to collect whole blood in K2EDTA tubes. Collaborator samples were shipped for TCRbeta analysis as frozen whole blood, isolated PBMCs, or DNA extracted from either sample type. The immunoSEQ Assay, a bias-controlled multiplex PCR, was used to amplify TCRbeta CDR3 regions from genomic DNA. The paper's processing steps were these. The number of nucleated cells in each sample was estimated by amplification of reference gene primers within the assay. To quantify the absolute abundance of each unique TCRbeta CDR3 rearrangement, sequence reads were collapsed and filtered. Productive Simpson clonality was computed per sample as the square root of Simpson's diversity index over productive rearrangements. TCRdb obtained this table from immuneACCESS and retained in-frame rearrangements with V and J assigned. These tables miss some clones; where compared with another copy, unresolved V genes account for less than half of the shortfall, and the remainder is unexplained. That table furnishes V, J and clone size, whereas the DNA furnished D and trimming. Present in this sample are under 150,000 clones, around 86% of which were seen just once. Of the sample, about a tenth is held by the ten largest clones.

This sample was included in a study of blood T cell repertoires in COVID-19 (TCRdb year 2020). Turning to the overall study: Collaborator samples came from the United States, Italy and Spain and covered acute and convalescent phases of COVID-19. The material from the prospective study consisted of cDNA or gDNA derived from T cells, B-cell-depleted T cells, or PBMCs. Deeply sampled blood TCRbeta repertoires from subjects exposed to, actively infected with, or recovered from COVID-19 were included in the dataset. The repertoires were released in a freely available public database intended as a resource for research on the immune response to SARS-CoV-2. Samples were obtained from the ongoing ImmuneRACE study (first 160 participants) and from over 1,000 subjects provided by 6 global collaborators. Nearly every sample came with metadata listing a de-identified subject ID, COVID-19 status, age in years and sex. Where available, HLA class I and class II types were obtained from metadata supplied by the sample provider rather than from assay-based typing. The paper as a whole reports these results and caveats: How much clinical and demographic metadata was included differed by source and by participant, and the metadata was provided uncurated.

CDR1 SGHNT and CDR2 YENEEA are derived from the germline V gene. The CDR3 covers 14 residues, taking in both the cysteine and the phenylalanine. The only DNA kept is the CDR3, 42 bases in frame from the first base. At the junction V is shortened by 5 bases and J by 6 bases; bases outside the gene matches: 6. This sequence was found in a man aged 35 to 55 with active or convalescent COVID-19. The sequenced material came from peripheral blood. The chain couples TRBV11-3 to TRBJ2-3; TRBD1 lines up with 9 middle nucleotides. The DNA sequence is TGTGCCAGCAGCGCGGGACAGGGATATGATACGCAGTATTTT. Translation gives CASSAGQGYDTQYF. When the CDR3 is completed using the reference TRBV11-3 and TRBJ2-3 genes on either side, the full variable domain is EAGVVQSPRYKIIEKKQPVAFWCNPISGHNTLYWYLQNLGQGPELLIRYENEEAVDDSQLPKDRFSAERLKGVDSTLKIQPAELGDSAVYLCASSAGQGYDTQYFGPGTRLTVL.